This TCR beta chain was documented in a study of identical twins (TCRdb year 2016). About the study as a whole: The study deep-sequenced TCR alpha and beta repertoires from monozygotic twins, unrelated adults of various ages and cord blood to test whether fetal clonotypes persist. To rule out contamination, the twin experiments were replicated at different times with different library preparation protocols.

The library was built by means of 5' RACE. TCRdb lists the instrument as Illumina HiSeq 2000. Template switching added a universal primer binding site, and the final cDNA carried a unique molecular identifier that allowed TCR cDNA molecules to be counted accurately. Specific primers in the conserved constant-segment region were used to synthesize first-strand cDNA for the TCR alpha and beta chains. Each cDNA library was double barcoded, with a SMART-Mk sample barcode plus Illumina barcodes, to control for contamination. Two successive PCR steps introduced TruSeq adapter sequences along with Illumina sample barcodes. The TCR alpha and beta cDNA libraries were sequenced on the Illumina HiSeq platform using custom primers. The paper's data handling went like this. MiGEC processed the raw reads to extract unique molecular identifiers, while MiXCR was used to determine the CDR3 positions. Recombination models were inferred per individual with the repgenHMM and IGoR tools using an EM algorithm. Shared clonotypes were analyzed with the tcR package in R, and sharing was normalized by the product of cloneset sizes. To study raw recombination free of thymic and clonal selection effects, out-of-frame nonproductive sequences were analyzed. Through fastp at Q25 and MiXCR, TCRdb rebuilt clones from the public reads, retaining in-frame beta chains. When rows share a CDR3 protein, they turn into one entry using the most common DNA and genes. The V and J calls were not made by the authors but by TCRdb's processing. In this sample the table shows roughly 350,000 distinct CDR3 sequences, around 9.7% of which occur a single time. Of the sample, 8% to 10% falls within the top ten clones.

General conclusions and limits of the study: Out-of-frame TCR alpha sequences shared between twins showed an excess of low generation-probability sequences compared with coincidental sharing between unrelated individuals. In monozygotic twins, out-of-frame TCR alpha sharing was systematically underestimated by recombination models, although the models agreed with sharing between unrelated individuals. The excess sharing between twins in beta out-of-frame sequences was weaker because fewer shared sequences reduced the signal-to-noise ratio. Conclusions relied on cross-sectional statistical analysis, since the same donors could not be followed over many years. Invariant T cells such as MAIT and iNKT could partly confound zero-insertion analyses, though diverse VJ usage argued against this for most clonotypes. Fewer insertions were carried by abundant cord blood beta clonotypes; a weaker similar trend was observed in young adult naive repertoires, while no such trend was observed in memory repertoires.

This clonotype has a handful of counts. Its specific antigen is unknown. It has no much larger one-base neighbor in the sample; base qualities were not kept. Trimming accounts for 0 bases at V and 5 bases at J, while the number of junction bases matched to no gene is 9. CDR1 is given as SGDLS and CDR2 as YYNGEE, both from the germline V gene. From the cysteine up to the phenylalanine, the CDR3 has a length of 16 residues. Only the CDR3 portion is preserved as DNA: 48 bases, with reading frame beginning at the first base. Only healthy Caucasian donors were included. The researchers also sequenced three unrelated adults who were not twins: a male aged 18 to 30, a male aged 50 to 59, and a female aged 50 to 59. Miltenyi CD45RO+ enrichment and human naive T-cell isolation kits were used to isolate memory (CD45RO+) and naive T cells from PBMC.

Material for sequencing was naive T cells sorted from blood. What this sample's cell subset or site label stands for: cells isolated with a human naive T-cell isolation kit. The clonotype was recovered from a woman in her fifties or sixties in good health. This chain is built from TRBV9 and TRBJ2-5, and 8 bases in between align with TRBD1. The CDR3 reads as follows: CASSVVGRQGRETQYF. The DNA sequence is TGTGCCAGCAGCGTAGTCGGACGACAGGGGAGGGAGACCCAGTACTTC.